Shown below are 20 T cell receptor beta chains from a single sample sequenced in a study of blood T cell repertoires in COVID-19. The data were produced by immunoSEQ multiplex PCR, yet TCRdb's version contains in-frame clones alone and is incomplete. The sample lists about 110,000 clones; 76% were seen once. The sample comprised peripheral blood. All receptors derive from a man at least 80 years old with COVID-19, enrolled during active disease.

On this clone: The junction shows a germline mismatch at one end, possibly a read error. The genes are TRBV19 and TRBJ1-2; 9 nucleotides agree with TRBD1. CDR3 length equals 15 residues. Germline CDR1 LNHDA, CDR2 SQIVND (reference sequence). CDR3 protein: CVSSPGTGWDYGYTF. In nucleotides, the CDR3 is TGTGTCAGTAGTCCCGGGACAGGGTGGGACTATGGCTACACCTTC.

The V gene is TRBV6-6, the J gene TRBJ1-2; 7 bases are a match to TRBD1. The CDR3 length is 13 residues. J lost 6 bases, V lost 6 bases, and 7 bases had no gene match. Germline CDR1 and CDR2: MNHNY and SVGAGI (reference sequence). Here the CDR3 reads CASRPRQGHGYTF. The DNA of the CDR3 is TGTGCCAGCAGGCCTAGACAGGGACATGGCTACACCTTC.

The genes are TRBV5-1 and TRBJ2-5; 11 bases are shared with TRBD2. This CDR3 spans 15 amino acids. Losses at the gene ends were 4 bases for V and 4 bases for J; bases not matched to a gene: 6. Germline CDR1 reads SGHRS; CDR2 reads YFSETQ. The CDR3 sequence: CASSQELAGAETQYF. CDR3 DNA sequence: TGCGCCAGCAGCCAAGAACTAGCGGGAGCAGAGACCCAGTACTTC. Filled out from reference TRBV5-1 and TRBJ2-5, the complete variable domain reads KAGVTQTPRYLIKTRGQQVTLSCSPISGHRSVSWYQQTPGQGLQFLFEYFSETQRNKGNFPGRFSGRQFSNSRSEMNVSTLELGDSALYLCASSQELAGAETQYFGPGTRLLVL.

The chain carries TRBV6-5 and TRBJ2-3; D perhaps matches TRBD2 (6 bases). The germline V gene encodes CDR1 MNHEY and CDR2 SVGAGI. V was trimmed by 6 bases and J by 2 bases, leaving 15 bases between them. The CDR3 has 15 amino acids. For the CDR3, the DNA is TGTGCCAGCAGGGAGGGAGGCGAACCCACAGATACGCAGTATTTT. Amino acids: CASREGGEPTDTQYF.

The rearrangement uses TRBV6-2 or TRBV6-3 and TRBJ2-7; D is ambiguous. The germline V and J ends were trimmed by 6 bases and 2 bases, with 14 bases remaining between them. The CDR3 has 14 residues. Germline V CDR1 and CDR2: MNHEY, SVGEGT. CDR3 residues: CASSGPVLAYEQYF. The CDR3 nucleotides read TGTGCCAGCAGCGGGCCGGTGCTCGCCTACGAGCAGTACTTC.

The chain joins TRBV10-2 to TRBJ2-5, with 9 bases that match TRBD2. J was trimmed by 5 bases and V by 3 bases; bases with no gene match: 13. The CDR3 totals 17 residues. Per germline, CDR1 WSHSY and CDR2 SAAADI. The CDR3 sequence: CASSDSGSGRSKETQYF. The CDR3 DNA reads as TGCGCCAGCAGTGATTCGGGTAGCGGGAGATCTAAGGAGACCCAGTACTTC.

The chain has TRBV13 and TRBJ1-2; TRBD1 matches 7 bases. Germline assignment: CDR1 PRHDT and CDR2 FYEKMQ (reference sequence). This CDR3 comprises 13 residues. V dropped 5 bases and J dropped 3; count of bases not matched to a gene: 3. CDR3 DNA sequence: TGTGCCAGCAGCCTGACAGGGTACTATGGCTACACCTTC. Translated, it gives CASSLTGYYGYTF.

The chain employs TRBV27 and TRBJ1-1; D not resolved. The germline V gene encodes CDR1 MNHEY and CDR2 SMNVEV (reference sequence). The CDR3 has 15 amino acids. Deletions cut 0 bases from V and 4 bases from J, with 12 bases between. The CDR3 loop reads CASSLSSGRGTEAFF. In DNA form, the CDR3 reads TGTGCCAGCAGTTTATCCTCCGGACGGGGCACTGAAGCTTTCTTT.

V and J are TRBV2 and TRBJ1-6, with D possibly matching TRBD1 (6 bases). Per the germline V gene, CDR1 is SNHLY and CDR2 is FYNNEI. V lost 10 bases and J lost 0, with 13 bases in between. The CDR3 extends over 15 amino acids. CDR3 protein: CATRGQSSYNSPLHF. CDR3 nucleotides: TGTGCCACCCGAGGACAGAGCTCCTATAATTCACCCCTCCACTTT. Full variable domain (rest looked up from reference TRBV2 and TRBJ1-6): EPEVTQTPSHQVTQMGQEVILRCVPISNHLYFYWYRQILGQKVEFLVSFYNNEISEKSEIFDDQFSVERPDGSNFTLKIRSTKLEDSAMYFCATRGQSSYNSPLHFGNGTRLTVT.

The chain joins TRBV28 to TRBJ2-5, with a weak D call TRBD1 (6 bases). The ends were cut back, 3 bases at V and 2 bases at J, with 16 bases in the middle. This CDR3 has 16 amino acids. Germline CDR1 is MDHEN and CDR2 is SYDVKM. The CDR3 protein is CASSFMGRGLQETQYF. The CDR3 bases are TGTGCCAGCAGTTTCATGGGCAGGGGTTTACAAGAGACCCAGTACTTC. Looking up the rest from reference TRBV28 and TRBJ2-5 gives the full variable domain: DVKVTQSSRYLVKRTGEKVFLECVQDMDHENMFWYRQDPGLGLRLIYFSYDVKMKEKGDIPEGYSVSREKKERFSLILESASTNQTSMYLCASSFMGRGLQETQYFGPGTRLLVL.

V gene TRBV19 combines with J gene TRBJ1-1; no clear D gene. The CDR3 consists of 13 residues. Germline CDR1 reads LNHDA; CDR2 reads SQIVND (reference sequence). Trimming cost V 6 bases and J 3 bases, with 11 bases left between them. This chain's CDR3 is CASRIRRDTEAFF. CDR3 nucleotides: TGTGCCAGTAGGATTCGGAGGGACACTGAAGCTTTCTTT.

V gene TRBV6-6 combines with J gene TRBJ2-7; maybe TRBD1 (5 bases). V lost 2 bases, J lost 5 bases, and 13 bases lay in between. CDR1 is MNHNY and CDR2 is SVGAGI in the germline V gene (reference sequence). The CDR3 is 14 residues long. The chain's CDR3 is CASSYKGARNEQYF. The CDR3 DNA sequence: TGTGCCAGCAGTTACAAAGGGGCAAGAAACGAGCAGTACTTC.

V and J are TRBV28 and TRBJ2-7; TRBD1 agrees at 11 bases. The CDR3 consists of 15 residues. The V and J ends lost 6 bases and 5 bases, in that order; junction bases with no gene match: 9. Germline V lookup: CDR1 MDHEN, CDR2 SYDVKM. The CDR3 spells CASRTRTGGYDEQYF. The DNA for the CDR3 is TGTGCCAGCAGAACCCGGACAGGGGGCTACGACGAGCAGTACTTC.

The table lists this clone with a few counts. The V call is TRBV11-3, the J call TRBJ2-1; TRBD1 is a possible D gene (5 bases). The CDR3 covers 14 residues. The germline V gene encodes CDR1 SGHNT and CDR2 YENEEA. V lost 1 base and J 6 bases, leaving 10 bases between the germline ends. The CDR3 sequence is CASSLGPGPNEQFF. In DNA form, the CDR3 reads TGTGCCAGCAGCTTAGGTCCAGGGCCCAATGAGCAGTTCTTC.

The V call is TRBV21-1, the J call TRBJ2-1; the D call TRBD2 from the table was never checked on the DNA. TRBV21-1 is an annotated pseudogene. The CDR3 consists of 15 residues. Here the CDR3 DNA reads TGTGCCAGCAGCAAAGAAGGAACGGGTGACCATGAGCAGTTCTTC. It is translated as CASSKEGTGDHEQFF.

The J gene is TRBJ2-7, the V gene TRBV10-3, with unresolved D. The V and J ends lost 5 bases and 4 bases respectively, with 6 bases between them. Germline CDR1 is ENHRY and CDR2 is SYGVKD. This CDR3 contains 11 residues. DNA for the CDR3: TGTGCCATCAGTAATAGTTACGAGCAGTACTTC. Translated: CAISNSYEQYF.

As for this clone: Compared with germline, one end of the junction differs, possibly owing to a read error. The rearrangement joins TRBV14 to TRBJ2-7; tentatively, D is TRBD1 (5 bases). The CDR3 is made up of 14 amino acids. Per the germline V gene, CDR1 is SGHDN and CDR2 is FVKESK. CDR3 sequence reads: CASRQGSGWYEQYF. The CDR3, as DNA: TGTGCCAGCCGCCAGGGCTCAGGGTGGTACGAGCAGTACTTC.

This clone was observed a single time. The V and J genes are TRBV28 and TRBJ2-1; 10 nucleotides agree with TRBD2. Trimming cost V 2 bases and J 2 bases; bases outside gene matches: 3. In germline, CDR1 is MDHEN, CDR2 SYDVKM. There are 16 residues in the CDR3. CDR3 region: CASSLRGLAAYNEQFF. The CDR3 nucleotides are TGTGCCAGCAGTTTACGCGGACTAGCGGCCTACAATGAGCAGTTCTTC.

The rearrangement joins TRBV2 to TRBJ2-5, with D tentatively TRBD1 (5 bases). The CDR3 extends over 14 amino acids. V was pared by 4 bases and J by 5 bases, with 14 bases between. The germline V gene has CDR1 SNHLY and CDR2 FYNNEI. DNA for the CDR3: TGTGCCAGCAGTGCTTCCAGGGTTGGGGAGACCCAGTACTTC. As protein: CASSASRVGETQYF.

This chain uses TRBV19 with TRBJ2-5, with 8 bases lining up with TRBD1. Germline assignment: CDR1 LNHDA and CDR2 SQIVND (reference sequence). The CDR3 is 15 amino acids. V was clipped by 1 base and J by 0 bases; unmatched bases: 1. The DNA for the CDR3 is TGTGCCAGTAGTATAGGCAGGGGGCACCAAGAGACCCAGTACTTC. Encoded protein: CASSIGRGHQETQYF.